This T cell receptor (beta chain) derives from a study of blood T cells in healthy people across ages. This clonotype was seen a few times. Its antigen is not identified. Then a second PCR, running about 7 to 11 cycles, was carried out with a sample-barcoded 5' primer and a J-beta primer mix. TCRdb reanalysed the 5' RACE reads using MiXCR and keeps one entry per CDR3 protein. The sample gives over a million distinct CDR3 sequences, roughly 45% of which show up once; roughly 7.9% is in the top ten. Study-wide results and caveats: Naive T cell percentage showed a strong correlation with the diversity of TCR beta. Naive CD4+ cell counts and diversity both ran higher in long-lived than in aged donors. Nothing was known about donor CMV status, and this possibly confounded expanded clonotype changes.

The sample was blood. The source is a woman aged 18-30 years in good health.

CDR3 nucleotides: TGCAGTGCCTCGGGACTAGGGCTCTACGAGCAGTACTTC. It specifies CSASGLGLYEQYF. The chain uses TRBV20-1 and TRBJ2-7; 8 positions agree with TRBD2. Germline V gene lookup returns CDR1 DFQATT and CDR2 SNEGSKA (reference sequence). The CDR3 length is 13 residues. The ends lost 6 bases at V and 3 bases at J; junction bases unmatched: 7.